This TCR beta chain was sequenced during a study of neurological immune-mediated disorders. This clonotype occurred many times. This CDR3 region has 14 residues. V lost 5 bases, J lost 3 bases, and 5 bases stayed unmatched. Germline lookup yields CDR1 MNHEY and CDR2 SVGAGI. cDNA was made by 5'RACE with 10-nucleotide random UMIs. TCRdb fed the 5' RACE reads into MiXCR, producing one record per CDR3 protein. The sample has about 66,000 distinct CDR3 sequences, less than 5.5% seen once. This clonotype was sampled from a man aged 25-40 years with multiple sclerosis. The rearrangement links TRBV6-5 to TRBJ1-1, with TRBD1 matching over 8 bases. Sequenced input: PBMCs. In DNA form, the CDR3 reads TGTGCCAGCAGTAGACAGGGGCGGGACACTGAAGCTTTCTTT. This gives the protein CASSRQGRDTEAFF.